One T cell receptor (beta chain) is described in this entry. This record belongs to a study of blood T cell repertoires in COVID-19. Turning to the study itself: The United States, Italy and Spain were the sources of the acute and convalescent COVID-19 samples. PBMCs, B-cell-depleted T cells, or T cells provided the cDNA or gDNA that made up the material.

From germline, CDR1 is SEHNR and CDR2 FQNEAQ (reference sequence). The CDR3 covers 15 residues. V was clipped by 5 bases and J by 4 bases; unmatched bases: 8. Produced via immunoSEQ multiplex PCR; TCRdb's table is partial and in-frame only. The sample contains 30,000 to 40,000 clones, 88% of which appear only once. Sample: peripheral blood. This TCR derives from a human donor with active COVID-19. The donor label of this sample is uncertain. V is TRBV7-9 and J is TRBJ2-7; TRBD2 aligns across 10 bases. The CDR3 loop is CASSPGSGGAYEQYF. In DNA form, the CDR3 reads TGTGCCAGCAGCCCCGGGAGCGGGGGGGCGTACGAGCAGTACTTC. The whole variable domain, remainder taken from reference TRBV7-9 and TRBJ2-7, is DTGVSQNPRHKITKRGQNVTFRCDPISEHNRLYWYRQTLGQGPEFLTYFQNEAQLEKSRLLSDRFSAERPKGSFSTLEIQRTEQGDSAMYLCASSPGSGGAYEQYFGPGTRLTVT.